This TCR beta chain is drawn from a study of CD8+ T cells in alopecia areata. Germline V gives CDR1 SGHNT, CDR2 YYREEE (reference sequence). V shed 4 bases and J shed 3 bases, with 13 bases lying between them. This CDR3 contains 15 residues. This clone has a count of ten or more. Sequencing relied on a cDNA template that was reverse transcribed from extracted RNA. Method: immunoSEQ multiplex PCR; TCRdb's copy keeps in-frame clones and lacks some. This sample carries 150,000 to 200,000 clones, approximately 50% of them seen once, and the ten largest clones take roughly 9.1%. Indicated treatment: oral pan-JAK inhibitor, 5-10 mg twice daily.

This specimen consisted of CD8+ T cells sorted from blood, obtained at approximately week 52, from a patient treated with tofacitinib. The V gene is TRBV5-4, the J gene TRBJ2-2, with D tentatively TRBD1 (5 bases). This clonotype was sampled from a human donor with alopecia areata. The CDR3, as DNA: TGTGCCAGCAGCGGGAAAGCCAGGGACACCGGGGAGCTGTTTTTT. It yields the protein CASSGKARDTGELFF.